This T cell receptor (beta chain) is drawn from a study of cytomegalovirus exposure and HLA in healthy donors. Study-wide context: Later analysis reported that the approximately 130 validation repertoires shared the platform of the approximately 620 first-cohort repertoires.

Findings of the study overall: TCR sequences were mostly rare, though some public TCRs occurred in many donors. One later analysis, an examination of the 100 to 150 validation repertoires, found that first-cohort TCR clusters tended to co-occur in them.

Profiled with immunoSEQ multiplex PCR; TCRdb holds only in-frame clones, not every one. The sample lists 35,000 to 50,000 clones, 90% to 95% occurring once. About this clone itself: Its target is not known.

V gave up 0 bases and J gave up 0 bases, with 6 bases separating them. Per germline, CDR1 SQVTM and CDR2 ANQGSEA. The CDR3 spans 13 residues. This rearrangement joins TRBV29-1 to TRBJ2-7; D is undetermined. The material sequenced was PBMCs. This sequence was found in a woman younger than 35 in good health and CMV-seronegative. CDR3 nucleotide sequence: TGCAGCGTTGAAGATCAGTTCTCCTACGAGCAGTACTTC. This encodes CSVEDQFSYEQYF.